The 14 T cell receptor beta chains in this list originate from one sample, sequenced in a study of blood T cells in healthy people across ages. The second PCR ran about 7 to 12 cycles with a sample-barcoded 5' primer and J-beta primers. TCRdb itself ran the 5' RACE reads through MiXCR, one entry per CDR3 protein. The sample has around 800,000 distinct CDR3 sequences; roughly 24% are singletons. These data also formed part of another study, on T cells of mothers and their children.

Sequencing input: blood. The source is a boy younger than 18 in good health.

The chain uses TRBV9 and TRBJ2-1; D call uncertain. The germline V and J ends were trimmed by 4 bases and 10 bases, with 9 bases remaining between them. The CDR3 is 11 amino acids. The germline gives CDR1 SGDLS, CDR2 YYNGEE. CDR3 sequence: CASSPDDEQFF. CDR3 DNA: TGTGCCAGCAGCCCGGACGACGAGCAGTTCTTC.

The CDR3 loop reads CSVFRTGNEKLFF. The CDR3 nucleotides are TGCAGCGTCTTTCGGACAGGGAATGAAAAACTGTTTTTT. The chain employs TRBV29-1 and TRBJ1-4; 8 nucleotides align to TRBD1. This CDR3 comprises 13 residues. After removal of 6 bases from V and 5 bases from J, the junction contained 5 bases not matched to a gene. CDR1 is SQVTM, CDR2 ANQGSEA, per germline.

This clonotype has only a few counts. CDR3 region: CATSDGTGTPKDTQYF. In DNA, the CDR3 is TGTGCCACCAGTGATGGAACCGGGACGCCCAAAGATACGCAGTATTTT. This chain uses TRBV24-1 with TRBJ2-3; possibly TRBD1 or TRBD2 for D (5 bases each). CDR1 is KGHDR and CDR2 is SFDVKD in the germline V gene. The germline V and J ends were trimmed by 3 bases and 5 bases, with 17 bases remaining between them. The length of the CDR3 is 16 residues.

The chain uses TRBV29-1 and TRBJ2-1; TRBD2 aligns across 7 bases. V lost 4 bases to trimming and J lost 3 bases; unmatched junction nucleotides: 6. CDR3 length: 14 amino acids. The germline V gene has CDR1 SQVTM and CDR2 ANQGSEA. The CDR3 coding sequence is TGCAGCGTTGCCGGACTAGTAATCTACAATGAGCAGTTCTTC. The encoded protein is CSVAGLVIYNEQFF.

CDR3 in amino acids: CSVPDDRRSNWGEETQYF. The CDR3, as DNA: TGCAGCGTTCCCGATGACAGGCGGAGCAATTGGGGAGAAGAGACCCAGTACTTC. This rearrangement joins TRBV29-1 to TRBJ2-5; D perhaps matches TRBD1 (6 bases). The CDR3 is 18 residues long. V was clipped by 5 bases and J by 3 bases, with 28 bases between them. Looked up from germline, CDR1 is SQVTM and CDR2 is ANQGSEA. Full variable domain (remainder filled in from reference TRBV29-1 and TRBJ2-5): SAVISQKPSRDICQRGTSLTIQCQVDSQVTMMFWYRQQPGQSLTLIATANQGSEATYESGFVIDKFPISRPNLTFSTLTVSNMSPEDSSIYLCSVPDDRRSNWGEETQYFGPGTRLLVL.

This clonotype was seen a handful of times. CDR3 DNA: TGTGCCAGCAGTTCCCCCGGGGGCGGGAGCGAGACCCAGTACTTC. Amino acids: CASSSPGGGSETQYF. This chain connects TRBV12-3 or TRBV12-4 to TRBJ2-5, with TRBD2 as a possible D gene (7 bases). V lost 4 bases and J lost 5, with 17 bases in between. The CDR3 covers 15 residues.

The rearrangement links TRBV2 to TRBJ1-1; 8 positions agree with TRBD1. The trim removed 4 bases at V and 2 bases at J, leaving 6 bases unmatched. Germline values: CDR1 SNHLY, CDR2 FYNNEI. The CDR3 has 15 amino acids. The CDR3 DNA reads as TGTGCCAGCAGTGGTTTGCAGGGGGCAAACACTGAAGCTTTCTTT. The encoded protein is CASSGLQGANTEAFF.

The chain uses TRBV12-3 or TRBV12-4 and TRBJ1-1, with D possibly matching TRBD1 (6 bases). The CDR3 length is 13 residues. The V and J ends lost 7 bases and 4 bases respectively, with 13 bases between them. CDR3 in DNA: TGTGCCAGCACCGTGGGACAATTCACTGAAGCTTTCTTT. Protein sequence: CASTVGQFTEAFF.

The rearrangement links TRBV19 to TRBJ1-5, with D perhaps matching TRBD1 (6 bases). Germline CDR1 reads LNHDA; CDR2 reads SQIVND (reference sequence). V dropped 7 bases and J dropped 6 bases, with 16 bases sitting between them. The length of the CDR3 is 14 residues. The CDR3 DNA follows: TGTGCCAGTACCTTCCCAGGGGTGGGTCAGCCCCAGCATTTT. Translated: CASTFPGVGQPQHF.

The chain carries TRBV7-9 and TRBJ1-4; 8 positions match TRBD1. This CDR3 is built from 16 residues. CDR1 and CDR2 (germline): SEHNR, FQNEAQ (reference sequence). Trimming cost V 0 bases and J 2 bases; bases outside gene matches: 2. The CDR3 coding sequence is TGTGCCAGCAGCTTAGCGGACAGGGCCACTAATGAAAAACTGTTTTTT. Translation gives CASSLADRATNEKLFF.

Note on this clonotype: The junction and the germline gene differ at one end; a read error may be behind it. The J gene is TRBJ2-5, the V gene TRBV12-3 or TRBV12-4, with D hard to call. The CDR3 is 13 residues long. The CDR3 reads CASSPTGLPSTFF. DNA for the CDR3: TGTGCCAGCAGCCCTACGGGCCTACCGAGCACATTCTTC.

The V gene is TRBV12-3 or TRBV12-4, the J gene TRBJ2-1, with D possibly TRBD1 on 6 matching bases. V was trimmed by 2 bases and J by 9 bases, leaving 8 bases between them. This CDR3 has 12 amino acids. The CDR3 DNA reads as TGTGCCAGCAGTTTACAGGGGCTTGAGCAGTTCTTC. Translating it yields CASSLQGLEQFF.

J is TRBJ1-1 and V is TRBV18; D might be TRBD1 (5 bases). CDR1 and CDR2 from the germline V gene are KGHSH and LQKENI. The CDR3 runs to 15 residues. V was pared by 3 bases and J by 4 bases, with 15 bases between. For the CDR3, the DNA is TGTGCCAGCTCACCTCCGAGGGGTGGTGGCACTGAAGCTTTCTTT. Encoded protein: CASSPPRGGGTEAFF.

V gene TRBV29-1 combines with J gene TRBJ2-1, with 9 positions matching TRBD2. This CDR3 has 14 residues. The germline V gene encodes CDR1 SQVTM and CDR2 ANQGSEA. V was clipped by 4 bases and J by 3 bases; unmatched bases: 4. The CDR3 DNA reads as TGCAGCGTTGGACTAGCGGAACTCTACAATGAGCAGTTCTTC. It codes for CSVGLAELYNEQFF.